This T cell receptor (beta chain) was recorded in a study of identical twins (dated by TCRdb to 2016 to 2017). About the full investigation: TCR alpha and beta repertoires from monozygotic twins, unrelated adults of various ages and cord blood were deep-sequenced to test whether fetal clonotypes persist. Replicate twin experiments were performed at different times using different library preparation protocols to rule out contamination. The full study reports these points: Abundant cord blood beta clonotypes had fewer insertions, young adult naive repertoires showed a similar but weaker trend, and memory repertoires showed no such trend. Because the same donors could not be followed over many years, the conclusions depended on cross-sectional statistical analysis. Zero-insertion analyses could be partly confounded by invariant T cells such as MAIT and iNKT, although diverse VJ usage argued against such confounding for most clonotypes. In monozygotic twins, out-of-frame TCR alpha sharing was systematically underestimated by recombination models, although the models agreed with sharing between unrelated individuals. The excess sharing between twins in beta out-of-frame sequences was weaker because fewer shared sequences reduced the signal-to-noise ratio. Compared with coincidental sharing between unrelated individuals, an excess of low generation-probability sequences was observed among out-of-frame TCR alpha sequences shared between twins.

The junction shows trimming of 3 bases on V and 3 bases on J, plus 9 bases between the germline ends. Via the germline V gene, CDR1 is SGHTA and CDR2 FQGNSA. From its cysteine to its phenylalanine, the CDR3 spans 14 amino acids. Only CDR3 DNA remains: 42 bases, in frame from the first base. On this clonotype: Which antigen it targets is not known. No base qualities exist here, and no much larger clone lies one base off it.

All donors were healthy Caucasians. Three pairs of female monozygotic twins, all aged about 18 to 30 years, made up the twin cohort. RNA for TCR libraries was isolated from peripheral blood mononuclear cells. The protocol used for the library was 5' RACE. The reads were generated on an Illumina HiSeq 2000. Template switching added a universal primer binding site, and the final cDNA carried a unique molecular identifier that allowed TCR cDNA molecules to be counted accurately. Specific primers in the conserved constant-segment region were used to synthesize first-strand cDNA for TCR alpha and beta chains. To control for contamination, each cDNA library was double barcoded with a SMART-Mk sample barcode plus Illumina barcodes. TruSeq adapter sequences and Illumina sample barcodes were added in two successive PCR steps. Sequencing of the TCR alpha and beta cDNA libraries was done on the Illumina HiSeq platform using custom primers. Per the source publication's procedure: Raw reads were processed with MiGEC to extract unique molecular identifiers, and MiXCR was used to determine CDR3 positions. For each individual, recombination models were inferred using an EM algorithm with the repgenHMM and IGoR tools. The tcR package in R was used for shared clonotype analysis, with sharing normalized by the product of cloneset sizes. Out-of-frame nonproductive sequences were analyzed to study raw recombination free of thymic and clonal selection effects. TCRdb reworked the public reads: Q25 trimming with fastp, MiXCR clone assembly, productive beta chains retained. CDR3 protein sequences are deduplicated, and each keeps its most common genes and DNA. What appears here as the V and J calls and clone size reflects TCRdb's work, not the paper's. The sample table records roughly 720,000 distinct CDR3 sequences; around a sixth of these occur just once. Roughly 13% of the sample is taken by the ten largest.

These same records also appear under a second study, on T cells expressing NK-cell markers. The second study, in turn, reports: Three sorted T-cell subsets (CD3+CD56+NKG2C+, CD3+CD56+NKG2C- and CD3+CD56-NKG2C+) from eight donors had their TCR beta-chain repertoires profiled. Most of the eight sequenced donors were HCMV-seropositive and one was HCMV-seronegative. To restrict sorting to alphabetaTCR-expressing T cells, an anti-gammadeltaTCR antibody was added in several experiments. In six donors, the dominant CD3+CD56+NKG2C+ clonotypes ranked among the top 10 CD8+ clonotypes, making up about 1.0-7.5% of CD8+ T cells. Those dominant clonotypes were again the most abundant among CD3+CD56-NKG2C+ cells in a handful of donors, at roughly 28.3-65%. Whether the expanded NKG2C-expressing T cell clones were specific for HCMV antigens remained unclear. The study sequenced eight donors, all healthy volunteers chosen at random: three men and five women. A commercial ELISA kit detecting HCMV-specific IgG in serum was used to determine HCMV serostatus. For over 5 donors, bulk peripheral blood T-cell repertoires were also sequenced from unsorted PBMC. MIGEC was used to demultiplex reads and group the reads by UMI, and MiTCR was used to assemble and quantify clonotypes. Only TCR cDNA sequences supported by at least two reads were kept to exclude erroneous sequences. The tcR package was used for downstream repertoire analysis, and clonotypes were matched between fractions using CDR3 nucleotide sequence together with V segment. Antigen specificity was annotated against VDJdb with VDJmatch, allowing one amino acid substitution in CDR3.

Here the chain combines TRBV7-2 and TRBJ2-4, with TRBD2 as a weak D call on 6 bases. Source material: PBMCs. This clonotype originated in a woman under 30 in good health. The DNA sequence is as follows: TGTGCCAGCAGCTTCGGGGGTGGCAAAAACATTCAGTACTTC. Its protein product is CASSFGGGKNIQYF.